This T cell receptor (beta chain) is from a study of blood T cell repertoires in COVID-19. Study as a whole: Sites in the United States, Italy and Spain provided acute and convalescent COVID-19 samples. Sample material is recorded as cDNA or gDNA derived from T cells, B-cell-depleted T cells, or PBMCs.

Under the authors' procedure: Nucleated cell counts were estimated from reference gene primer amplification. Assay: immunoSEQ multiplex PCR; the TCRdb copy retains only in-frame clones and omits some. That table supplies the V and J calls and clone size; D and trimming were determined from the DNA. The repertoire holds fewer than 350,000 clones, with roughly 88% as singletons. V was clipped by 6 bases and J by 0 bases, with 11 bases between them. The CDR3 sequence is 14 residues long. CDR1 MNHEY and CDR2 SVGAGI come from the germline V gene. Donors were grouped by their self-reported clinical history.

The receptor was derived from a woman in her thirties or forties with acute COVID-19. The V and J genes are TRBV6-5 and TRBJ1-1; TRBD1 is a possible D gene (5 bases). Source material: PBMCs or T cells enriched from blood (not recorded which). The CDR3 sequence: CASSDRAMNTEAFF. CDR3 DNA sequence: TGTGCCAGCAGCGACAGAGCCATGAACACTGAAGCTTTCTTT.